This TCR beta chain was documented in a study of early stage breast cancer tumors. In the study overall: About 80% of the 16 invasive tumors were ER+, PR+ and HER2-. Findings and limits, study-wide: Tumors had approximately 2.7-fold higher T cell density than normal breast. Blood repertoires resembled normal breast more than tumor.

CDR3 length: 15 amino acids. Germline CDR1 SGHVS, CDR2 FNYEAQ. The V gene lost 0 bases and the J gene lost 2 bases, with 9 bases spanning the gap. Each sample had two DNA replicates, roughly 0.5 ug blood or about 1.5 ug tissue. The table came from immunoSEQ multiplex PCR; TCRdb's copy has only in-frame clones and leaves some out. The table lists roughly 40,000 clones, around 69% of them singletons. For this clone: The antigen is unknown.

The clonotype was recovered from a person aged 45 to 59 with breast cancer. Sequencing was carried out using blood. The chain couples TRBV7-6 to TRBJ2-3, with D maybe TRBD1 (6 bases). The CDR3 region is CASSLAGAYTDTQYF. The CDR3 DNA is TGTGCCAGCAGCTTAGCGGGGGCGTACACAGATACGCAGTATTTT.